This T cell receptor (beta chain) came from a study of T cells after posttransplantation cyclophosphamide. Study-wide points: Later post-transplant blood repertoires were often dominated by donor CD8+ memory clones.

On this clone itself: The target antigen is unknown.

V shed 7 bases, J shed 2 bases, and the junction held 2 bases outside the gene matches. CDR3 length equals 13 residues. Germline CDR1 reads MNHNY; CDR2 reads SVGAGI (reference sequence). Generated by immunoSEQ multiplex PCR, the TCRdb table keeps only in-frame clones and is missing some. Of around 30,000 clones in the sample, roughly 90% were seen once. The rearrangement joins TRBV6-6 to TRBJ2-3; 8 bases are shared with TRBD1. Sequencing was done on a sample of PBMCs. This TCR was sampled from a man aged 45 to 65. The CDR3 here is CASKDRVTDTQYF. The CDR3 DNA is TGTGCCAGCAAGGACAGGGTCACAGATACGCAGTATTTT.